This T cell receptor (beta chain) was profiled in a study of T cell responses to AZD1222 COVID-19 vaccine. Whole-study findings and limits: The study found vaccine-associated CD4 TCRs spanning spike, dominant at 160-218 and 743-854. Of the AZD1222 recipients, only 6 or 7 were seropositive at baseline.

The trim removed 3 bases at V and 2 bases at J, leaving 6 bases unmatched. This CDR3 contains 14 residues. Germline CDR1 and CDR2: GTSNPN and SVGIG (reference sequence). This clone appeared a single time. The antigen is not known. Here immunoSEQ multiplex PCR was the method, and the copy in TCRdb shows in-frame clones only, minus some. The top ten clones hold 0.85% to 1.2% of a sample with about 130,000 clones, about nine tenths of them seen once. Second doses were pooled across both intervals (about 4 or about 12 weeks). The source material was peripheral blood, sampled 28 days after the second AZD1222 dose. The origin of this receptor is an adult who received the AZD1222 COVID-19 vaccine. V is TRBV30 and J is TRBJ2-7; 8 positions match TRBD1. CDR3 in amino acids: CAWRRTGKTYEQYF. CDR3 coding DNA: TGTGCCTGGAGAAGGACAGGGAAAACCTACGAGCAGTACTTC.